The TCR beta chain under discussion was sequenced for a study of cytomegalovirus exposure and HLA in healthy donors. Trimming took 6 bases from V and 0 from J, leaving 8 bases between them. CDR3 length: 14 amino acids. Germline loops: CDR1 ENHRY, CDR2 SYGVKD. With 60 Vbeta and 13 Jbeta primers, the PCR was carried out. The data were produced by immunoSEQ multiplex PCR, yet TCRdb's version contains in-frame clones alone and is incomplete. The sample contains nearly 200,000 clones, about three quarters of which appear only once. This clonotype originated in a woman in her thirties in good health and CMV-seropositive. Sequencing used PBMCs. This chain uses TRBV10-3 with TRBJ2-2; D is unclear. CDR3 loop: CAIRQDSNTGELFF. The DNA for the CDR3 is TGTGCCATCAGGCAGGATTCGAACACCGGGGAGCTGTTTTTT.